This TCR beta chain was identified in a study of blood T cell repertoires in COVID-19 (dated by TCRdb to 2018 to 2020). About the investigation overall: Samples covering the acute and convalescent phases of COVID-19 were provided by collaborators in the United States, Italy and Spain. The sample metadata nearly always contained a de-identified subject ID, COVID-19 status, age in years and sex. Samples were obtained from the ongoing ImmuneRACE study (first 160 participants) and from some 1,300 subjects provided by 6 global collaborators. The prospective study material was composed of cDNA or gDNA derived from T cells, B-cell-depleted T cells, or PBMCs. The dataset comprised deeply sampled blood TCRbeta repertoires from subjects exposed to, actively infected with, or recovered from COVID-19. A freely available public database, intended as a resource for researchers studying the immune response to SARS-CoV-2, is where the repertoires were released. Where available, HLA class I and class II types were obtained from metadata supplied by the sample provider rather than from assay-based typing.

Study-wide findings and limitations: How much clinical and demographic metadata was included differed by source and by participant, and the metadata was provided uncurated.

From the cysteine through the phenylalanine, the CDR3 covers 15 amino acids. Only the CDR3 DNA is retained, 45 bases long and in frame from the first base. The germline V gene provides CDR1 SGHRS and CDR2 YFSETQ. A distance of 18 bases separates the germline ends of V and J, which lose 3 bases and 6 bases respectively. Only one count was recorded for this clone. Its antigen remains unidentified. Base qualities are not provided; no much larger clone lies one nucleotide away. Collaborating institutions collected whole blood in K2EDTA tubes following their own protocols. For TCRbeta analysis, collaborators shipped samples in one of three forms: frozen whole blood, isolated PBMCs, or DNA extracted from either of those sample types. TCRbeta CDR3 regions were amplified from genomic DNA using the immunoSEQ Assay, a bias-controlled multiplex PCR. As for how the authors treated the data: The number of nucleated cells in each sample was estimated from the amplification of reference gene primers within the assay. To quantify the absolute abundance of each unique TCRbeta CDR3 rearrangement, sequence reads were collapsed and filtered. For each sample, productive Simpson clonality was calculated as the square root of Simpson's diversity index over productive rearrangements. This is the immuneACCESS table as TCRdb keeps it, with only in-frame sequences that have V and J called. A part of the clones is gone; compared with another copy, unresolved V genes explain less than half, and the rest is unexplained. The V and J calls and clone size were taken over from that table, and D and trimming were inferred from the DNA. This sample lists some 200,000 clones; approximately 90% were detected once. The ten most abundant clones make up 1.2% of the sample.

The sequence joins TRBV5-1 to TRBJ2-5, with TRBD1 perhaps the D gene, on 5 matching bases. The source is a man aged 25-40 years with acute or convalescent COVID-19. Source material: peripheral blood. The CDR3 sequence is CASSSQDRQEKTQYF. At the DNA level, the sequence is TGCGCCAGCAGCTCCCAAGACAGACAAGAGAAGACCCAGTACTTC.